Here is one T cell receptor beta chain with its context. These data are taken from a study of cytomegalovirus exposure and HLA in healthy donors. 60 Vbeta and 13 Jbeta primers were used in PCR. The assay was immunoSEQ multiplex PCR, and TCRdb's table has in-frame clones only and misses some. Here the sample spans roughly 160,000 clones, more than 70% being singletons. The V segment lost 6 bases and the J segment 1 base; nucleotides outside the gene matches: 10. Germline CDR1 SGHDN, CDR2 FVKESK. This CDR3 has 16 amino acids. The specimen was PBMCs. The sequence was collected from a boy between 2 and 10 years old in good health and CMV-seronegative. The J gene is TRBJ2-3, the V gene TRBV14; 7 nucleotides match TRBD1. As DNA, the CDR3 is TGTGCCAGCAGTCCGAACAGGGGCATGGGCACAGATACGCAGTATTTT. It is translated as CASSPNRGMGTDTQYF. The variable domain in full, completed from reference TRBV14 and TRBJ2-3, reads EAGVTQFPSHSVIEKGQTVTLRCDPISGHDNLYWYRRVMGKEIKFLLHFVKESKQDESGMPNNRFLAERTGGTYSTLKVQPAELEDSGVYFCASSPNRGMGTDTQYFGPGTRLTVL.